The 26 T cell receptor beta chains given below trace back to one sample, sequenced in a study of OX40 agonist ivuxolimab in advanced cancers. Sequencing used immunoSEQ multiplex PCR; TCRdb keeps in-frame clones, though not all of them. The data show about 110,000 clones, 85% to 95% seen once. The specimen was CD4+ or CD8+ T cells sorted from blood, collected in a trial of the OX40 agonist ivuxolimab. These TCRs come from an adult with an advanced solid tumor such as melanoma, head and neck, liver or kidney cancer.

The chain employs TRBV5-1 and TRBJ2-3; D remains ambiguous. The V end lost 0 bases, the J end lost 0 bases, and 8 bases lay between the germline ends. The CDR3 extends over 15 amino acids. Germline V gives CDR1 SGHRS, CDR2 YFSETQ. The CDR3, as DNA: TGCGCCAGCAGCTTGGACATAACTAGCACAGATACGCAGTATTTT. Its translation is CASSLDITSTDTQYF.

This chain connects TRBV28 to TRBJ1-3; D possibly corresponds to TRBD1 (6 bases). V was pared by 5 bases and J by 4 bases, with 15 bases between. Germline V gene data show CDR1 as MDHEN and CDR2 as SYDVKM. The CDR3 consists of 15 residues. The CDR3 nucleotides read TGTGCCAGCAGTCCCACGACAGGTTCGGGAAACACCATATATTTT. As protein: CASSPTTGSGNTIYF. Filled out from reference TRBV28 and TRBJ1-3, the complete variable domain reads DVKVTQSSRYLVKRTGEKVFLECVQDMDHENMFWYRQDPGLGLRLIYFSYDVKMKEKGDIPEGYSVSREKKERFSLILESASTNQTSMYLCASSPTTGSGNTIYFGEGSWLTVV.

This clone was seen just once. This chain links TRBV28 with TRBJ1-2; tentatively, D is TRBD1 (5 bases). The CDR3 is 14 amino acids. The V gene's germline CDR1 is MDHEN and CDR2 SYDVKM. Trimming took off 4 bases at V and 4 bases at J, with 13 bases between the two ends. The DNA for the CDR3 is TGTGCCAGCAGTTCCTCCGGGACTCCCTATGGCTACACCTTC. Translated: CASSSSGTPYGYTF.

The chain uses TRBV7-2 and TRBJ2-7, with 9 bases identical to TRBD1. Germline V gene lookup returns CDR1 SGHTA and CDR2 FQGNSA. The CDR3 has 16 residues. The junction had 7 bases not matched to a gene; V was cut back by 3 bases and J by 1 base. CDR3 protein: CASSFYGQGWSYEQYF. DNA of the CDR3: TGTGCCAGCAGCTTTTACGGACAGGGGTGGTCCTACGAGCAGTACTTC. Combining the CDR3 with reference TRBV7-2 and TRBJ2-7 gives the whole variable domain GAGVSQSPSNKVTEKGKDVELRCDPISGHTALYWYRQSLGQGLEFLIYFQGNSAPDKSGLPSDRFSAERTGGSVSTLTIQRTQQEDSAVYLCASSFYGQGWSYEQYFGPGTRLTVT.

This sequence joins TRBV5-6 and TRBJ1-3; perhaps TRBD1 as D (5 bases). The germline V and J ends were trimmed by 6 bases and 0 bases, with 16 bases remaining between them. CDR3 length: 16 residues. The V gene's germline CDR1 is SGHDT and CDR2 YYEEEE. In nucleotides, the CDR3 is TGTGCCAGCAATCCGGCCAGGGCCTTCTCTGGAAACACCATATATTTT. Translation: CASNPARAFSGNTIYF.

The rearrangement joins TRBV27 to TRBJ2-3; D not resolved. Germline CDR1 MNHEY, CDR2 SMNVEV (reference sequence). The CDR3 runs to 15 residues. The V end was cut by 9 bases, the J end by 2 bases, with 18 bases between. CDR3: CASSLPGSNTDTQYF. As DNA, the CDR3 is TGTGCCAGTAGCCTCCCCGGCTCAAACACAGATACGCAGTATTTT.

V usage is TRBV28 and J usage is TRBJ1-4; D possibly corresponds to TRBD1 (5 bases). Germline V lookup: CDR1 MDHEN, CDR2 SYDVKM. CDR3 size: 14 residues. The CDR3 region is CAAVSPGLSEKLFF. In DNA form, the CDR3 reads TGTGCAGCAGTCTCCCCGGGACTGTCGGAAAAACTGTTTTTT.

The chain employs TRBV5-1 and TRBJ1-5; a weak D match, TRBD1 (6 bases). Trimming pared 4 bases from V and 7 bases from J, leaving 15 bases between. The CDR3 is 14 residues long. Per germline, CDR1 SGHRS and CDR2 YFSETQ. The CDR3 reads CASSTGQADQPQHF. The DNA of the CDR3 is TGCGCCAGCAGCACGGGACAAGCAGACCAGCCCCAGCATTTT.

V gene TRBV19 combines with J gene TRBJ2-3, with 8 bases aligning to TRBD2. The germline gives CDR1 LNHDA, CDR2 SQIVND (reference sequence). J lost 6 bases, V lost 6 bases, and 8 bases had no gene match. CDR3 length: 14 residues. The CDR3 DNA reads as TGTGCCAGTAGACCACTAGCGGATACCGATACGCAGTATTTT. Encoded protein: CASRPLADTDTQYF.

CDR3 in amino acids: CASSLQGVTGELFF. CDR3 DNA: TGTGCCAGTAGTCTACAGGGGGTCACCGGGGAGCTGTTTTTT. This sequence joins TRBV19 and TRBJ2-2; TRBD1 matches 8 bases. In germline, CDR1 is LNHDA, CDR2 SQIVND (reference sequence). CDR3 length: 14 amino acids. With V trimmed by 5 bases and J by 4 bases, 3 bases remained unmatched.

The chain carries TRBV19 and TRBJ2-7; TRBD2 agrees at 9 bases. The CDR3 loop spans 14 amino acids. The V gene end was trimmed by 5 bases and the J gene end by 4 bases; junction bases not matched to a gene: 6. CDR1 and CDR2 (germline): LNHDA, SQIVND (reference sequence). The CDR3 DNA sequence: TGTGCCAGTAGTGTAGCGGGAGTGAGATACGAGCAGTACTTC. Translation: CASSVAGVRYEQYF.

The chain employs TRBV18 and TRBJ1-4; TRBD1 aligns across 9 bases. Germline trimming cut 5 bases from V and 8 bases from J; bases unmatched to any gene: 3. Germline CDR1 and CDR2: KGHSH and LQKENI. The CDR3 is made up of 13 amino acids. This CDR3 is CASSTGTGEKLFF. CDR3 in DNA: TGTGCCAGCTCAACGGGGACAGGGGAAAAACTGTTTTTT.

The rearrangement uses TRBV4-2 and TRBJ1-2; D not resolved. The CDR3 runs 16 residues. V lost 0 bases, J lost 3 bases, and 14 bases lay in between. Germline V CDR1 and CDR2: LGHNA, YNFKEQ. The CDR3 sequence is CASSQDLPTTYYGYTF. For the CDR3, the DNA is TGTGCCAGCAGCCAAGACCTGCCGACAACCTACTATGGCTACACCTTC.

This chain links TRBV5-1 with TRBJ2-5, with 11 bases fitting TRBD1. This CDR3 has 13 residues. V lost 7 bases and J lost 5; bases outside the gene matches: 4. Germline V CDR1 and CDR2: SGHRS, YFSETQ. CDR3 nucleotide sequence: TGCGCCAGCGGACAGGGGGCAGGGGAGACCCAGTACTTC. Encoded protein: CASGQGAGETQYF.

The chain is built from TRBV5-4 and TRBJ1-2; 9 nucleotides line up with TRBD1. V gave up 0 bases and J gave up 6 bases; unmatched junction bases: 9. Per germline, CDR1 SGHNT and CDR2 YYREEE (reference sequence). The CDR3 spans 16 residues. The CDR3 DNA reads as TGTGCCAGCAGCTTGGATCCGGGACAGGGAGTAGATGGCTACACCTTC. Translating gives CASSLDPGQGVDGYTF.

CDR3 in DNA: TGTGCCAGCAGCCAAGATTCGCTAGCGGGATTCACAGATACGCAGTATTTT. Its protein is CASSQDSLAGFTDTQYF. This chain links TRBV14 with TRBJ2-3; 9 bases match TRBD2. V lost 0 bases and J lost 2; bases outside the gene matches: 6. CDR1 and CDR2 (germline): SGHDN, FVKESK. The CDR3 is 17 residues long.

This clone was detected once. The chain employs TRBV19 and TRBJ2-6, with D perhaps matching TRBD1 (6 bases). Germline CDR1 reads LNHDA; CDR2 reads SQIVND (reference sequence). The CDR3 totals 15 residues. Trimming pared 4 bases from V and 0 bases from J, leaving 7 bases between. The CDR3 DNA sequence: TGTGCCAGTAGTAACAGGGACTCTGGGGCCAACGTCCTGACTTTC. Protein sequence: CASSNRDSGANVLTF.

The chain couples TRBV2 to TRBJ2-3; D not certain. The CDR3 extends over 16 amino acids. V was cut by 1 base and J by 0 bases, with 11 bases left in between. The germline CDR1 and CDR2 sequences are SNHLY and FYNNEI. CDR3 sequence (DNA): TGTGCCAGCAGTGAAGGCGGCGTCGGCAGCACAGATACGCAGTATTTT. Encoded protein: CASSEGGVGSTDTQYF.

DNA for the CDR3: TGTGCCAGCAGTGAATATTCCCGAAACACCATATATTTT. Translated, it gives CASSEYSRNTIYF. The V call is TRBV25-1, the J call TRBJ1-3; D uncertain. Germline lookup yields CDR1 MGHDK and CDR2 SYGVNS. Trimming stripped 0 bases from V and 5 bases from J, with 5 bases between. The CDR3 length is 13 residues.

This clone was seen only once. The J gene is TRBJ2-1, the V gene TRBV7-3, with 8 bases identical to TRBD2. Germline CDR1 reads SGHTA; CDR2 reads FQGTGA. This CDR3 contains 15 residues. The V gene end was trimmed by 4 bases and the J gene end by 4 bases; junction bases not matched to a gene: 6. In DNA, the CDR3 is TGTGCCAGCAGCTCTCCTAGCGGGTCGTACAATGAGCAGTTCTTC. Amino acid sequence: CASSSPSGSYNEQFF.

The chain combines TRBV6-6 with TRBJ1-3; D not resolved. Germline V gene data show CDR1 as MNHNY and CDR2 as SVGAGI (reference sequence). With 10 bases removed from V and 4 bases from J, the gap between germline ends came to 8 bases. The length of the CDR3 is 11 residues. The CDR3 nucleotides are TGTGCCACCAGCCAGGGAAACACCATATATTTT. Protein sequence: CATSQGNTIYF.

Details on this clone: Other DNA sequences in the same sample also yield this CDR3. CDR3 residues: CASSASGSSYNEQFF. The CDR3 bases are TGTGCCAGCAGCGCTAGCGGTAGCTCCTACAATGAGCAGTTCTTC. The chain employs TRBV9 and TRBJ2-1, with TRBD2 matching over 7 bases. Unmatched junction bases numbered 3, after V lost 3 bases and J lost 0 bases. This CDR3 comprises 15 residues. Germline values: CDR1 SGDLS, CDR2 YYNGEE.

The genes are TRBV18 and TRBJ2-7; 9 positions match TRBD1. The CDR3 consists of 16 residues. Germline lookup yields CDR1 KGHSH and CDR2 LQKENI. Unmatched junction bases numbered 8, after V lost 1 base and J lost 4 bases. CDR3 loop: CASSPLKGQGRYEQYF. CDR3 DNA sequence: TGTGCCAGCTCACCACTCAAAGGACAGGGGAGGTACGAGCAGTACTTC.

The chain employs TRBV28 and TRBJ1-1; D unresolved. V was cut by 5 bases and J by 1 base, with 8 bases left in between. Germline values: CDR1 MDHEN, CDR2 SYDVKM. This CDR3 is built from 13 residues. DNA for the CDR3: TGTGCCAGCAGTAGGGCAGCGAACACTGAAGCTTTCTTT. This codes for CASSRAANTEAFF.

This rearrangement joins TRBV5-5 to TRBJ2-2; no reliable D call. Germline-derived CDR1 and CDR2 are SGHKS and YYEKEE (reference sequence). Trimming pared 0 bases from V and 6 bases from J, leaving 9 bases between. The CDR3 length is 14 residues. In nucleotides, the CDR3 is TGTGCCAGCAGCTTGGCAGGAATCTCCGGGGAGCTGTTTTTT. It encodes CASSLAGISGELFF.

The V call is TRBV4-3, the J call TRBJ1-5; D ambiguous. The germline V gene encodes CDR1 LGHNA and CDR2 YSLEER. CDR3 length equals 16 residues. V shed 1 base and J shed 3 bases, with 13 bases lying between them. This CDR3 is CASSQGAGSNNQPQHF. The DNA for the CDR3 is TGCGCCAGCAGCCAAGGGGCGGGATCAAACAATCAGCCCCAGCATTTT.